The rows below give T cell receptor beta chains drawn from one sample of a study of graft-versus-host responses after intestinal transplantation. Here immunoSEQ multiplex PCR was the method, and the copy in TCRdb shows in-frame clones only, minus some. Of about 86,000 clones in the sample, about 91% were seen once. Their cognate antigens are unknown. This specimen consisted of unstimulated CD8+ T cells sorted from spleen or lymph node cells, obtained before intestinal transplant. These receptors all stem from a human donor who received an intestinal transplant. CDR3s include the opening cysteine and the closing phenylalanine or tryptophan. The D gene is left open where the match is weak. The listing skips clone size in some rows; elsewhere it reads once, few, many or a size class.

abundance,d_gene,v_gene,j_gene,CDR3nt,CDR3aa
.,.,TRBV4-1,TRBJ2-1,TGCGCCAGCAGCCAAGATGAGCGCGGGGTAGTTCGCTCCCACAATGAGCAGTTCTTC,CASSQDERGVVRSHNEQFF
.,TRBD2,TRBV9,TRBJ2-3,TGTGCCAGCAGCGAAGGACTAGCGGGTTTCACAGATACGCAGTATTTT,CASSEGLAGFTDTQYF
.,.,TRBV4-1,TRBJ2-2,TGCGCCAGCACCCCGTTCCTGAACACCGGGGAGCTGTTTTTT,CASTPFLNTGELFF
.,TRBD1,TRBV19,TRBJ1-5,TGTGCCAGTAGAAGCTACCGACAGGGTCCTAATCAGCCCCAGCATTTT,CASRSYRQGPNQPQHF
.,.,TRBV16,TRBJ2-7,TGTGCCAGCAGCCGGGGGGGACAGGTCTACGAGCAGTACTTC,CASSRGGQVYEQYF
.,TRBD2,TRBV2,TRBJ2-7,TGTGCCAGCAGTGACAGGAGCGGGGGGCCCTCCTACGAGCAGTACTTC,CASSDRSGGPSYEQYF
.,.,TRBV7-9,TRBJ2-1,TGTGCCAGCAGCTTAGATCCCAGCTCCTACAATGAGCAGTTCTTC,CASSLDPSSYNEQFF
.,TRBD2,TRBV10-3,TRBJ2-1,TGTGCCATCAGTGGGACTAGCGGGAGCTCCTACAATGAGCAGTTCTTC,CAISGTSGSSYNEQFF
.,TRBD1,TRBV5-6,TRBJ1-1,TGTGCCAGCAGCTTCGGGACAGGGAACACTGAAGCTTTCTTT,CASSFGTGNTEAFF
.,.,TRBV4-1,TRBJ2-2,TGCGCCAGCAGCCATGGTCGGGGATTAAACACCGGGGAGCTGTTTTTT,CASSHGRGLNTGELFF
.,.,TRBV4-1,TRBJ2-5,TGCGCCAGCAGCCATGCGTCGGAGACCCAGTACTTC,CASSHASETQYF
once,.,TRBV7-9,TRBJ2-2,TGTGCCAGCAGCCCGTCAAACAGGCTCCAGGTCACCGGGGAGCTGTTTTTT,CASSPSNRLQVTGELFF
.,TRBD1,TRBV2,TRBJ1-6,TGTGCCAGCGGTGACAGGGACTATAATTCACCCCTCCACTTT,CASGDRDYNSPLHF
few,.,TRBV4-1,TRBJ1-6,TGCGCCAGCAGCCTCCTGGGAGGTCCCCGGTCACCCCTCCACTTT,CASSLLGGPRSPLHF
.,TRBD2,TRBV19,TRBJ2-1,TGTGCCAGTAGTATGAAGGGAGGGATTGAGCAGTTCTTC,CASSMKGGIEQFF
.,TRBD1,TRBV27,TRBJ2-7,TGTGCCAGCAGGCCCAGGGGGTTCTACGAGCAGTACTTC,CASRPRGFYEQYF
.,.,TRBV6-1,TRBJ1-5,TGTGCCAGCAGTGAATTATGGCCGCGGCAGCCCCAGCATTTT,CASSELWPRQPQHF
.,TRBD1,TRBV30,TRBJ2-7,TGTGCCTGGAGCCTAGGACAGGGGTTCAACGAGCAGTACTTC,CAWSLGQGFNEQYF
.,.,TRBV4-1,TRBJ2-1,TGCGCCAGCAGCCCCCTGGGAGATGAGCAGTTCTTC,CASSPLGDEQFF
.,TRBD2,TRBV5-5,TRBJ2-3,TGTGCCAGCAGCCTAGCGGGGGGTTCAGATACGCAGTATTTT,CASSLAGGSDTQYF
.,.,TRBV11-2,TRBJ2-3,TGTGCCAGCAGCCCCCCCCGGGGGAGGTTCACAGATACGCAGTATTTT,CASSPPRGRFTDTQYF
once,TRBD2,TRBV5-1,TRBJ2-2,TGCGCCAGCACAGCTAGCGGAGCGGGTACCGGGGAGCTGTTTTTT,CASTASGAGTGELFF
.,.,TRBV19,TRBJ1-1,TGTGCCAGTAGTATGCCCCCCCCAGGGAGGCCGAACACTGAAGCTTTCTTT,CASSMPPPGRPNTEAFF
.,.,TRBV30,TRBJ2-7,TGTGCCTGGAGTTCCACAGGATTCTACGAGCAGTACTTC,CAWSSTGFYEQYF
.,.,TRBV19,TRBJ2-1,TGTGCCAGTAGTCTTGCCTACAATGAGCAGTTCTTC,CASSLAYNEQFF
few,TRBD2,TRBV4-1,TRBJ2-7,TGCGCCAGCAGCCAGACTAGCGGGATTTCCTACGAGCAGTACTTC,CASSQTSGISYEQYF
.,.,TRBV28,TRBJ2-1,TGTGCCAGCAGTTTACAGGGAAATGAGCAGTTCTTC,CASSLQGNEQFF
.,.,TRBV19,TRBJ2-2,TGTGCCAGTAGTAGGGGTCGGGGGAGGAACACCGGGGAGCTGTTTTTT,CASSRGRGRNTGELFF
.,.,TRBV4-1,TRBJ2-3,TGCGCCAGCAGCCAAGATCGTTTAGACACAGATACGCAGTATTTT,CASSQDRLDTDTQYF
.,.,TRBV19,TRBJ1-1,TGTGCCAGTAGTATAGATCTAGTGAACACTGAAGCTTTCTTT,CASSIDLVNTEAFF
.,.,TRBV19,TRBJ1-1,TGTGCCAGTAGTCCCCTGGGGGCCTCGAACACTGAAGCTTTCTTT,CASSPLGASNTEAFF
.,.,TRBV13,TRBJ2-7,TGTGCCAGCAGCCCCGGCGGTAGGGGGAGAGAGCAGTACTTC,CASSPGGRGREQYF
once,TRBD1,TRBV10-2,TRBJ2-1,TGCGCCAGCAGGACAGGGGATGAGCAGTTCTTC,CASRTGDEQFF
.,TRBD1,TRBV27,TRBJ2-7,TGTGCCAGCAGTTTGGAACCGGGACAGTCACTCTACGAGCAGTACTTC,CASSLEPGQSLYEQYF
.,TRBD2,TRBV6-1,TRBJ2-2,TGTGCCAGCAGTGAAAAGAGTAGCGGGATCACCGGGGAGCTGTTTTTT,CASSEKSSGITGELFF
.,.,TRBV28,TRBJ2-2,TGTGCCAGCAGTTTACCCCTCACCGGGGAGCTGTTTTTT,CASSLPLTGELFF
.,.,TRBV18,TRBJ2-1,TGTGCCAGCTCACCTCCACAGGGTAATGAGCAGTTCTTC,CASSPPQGNEQFF
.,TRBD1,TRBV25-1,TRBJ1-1,TGTGCCAGCAGTGATTCCGGACAGGGGGCGGAAGCTTTCTTT,CASSDSGQGAEAFF
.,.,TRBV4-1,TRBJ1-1,TGCGCCAGCACCGCAGGGCTGAACACTGAAGCTTTCTTT,CASTAGLNTEAFF
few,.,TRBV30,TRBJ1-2,TGTGCCTGGAGCCCCACAGGGTACTATGGCTACACCTTC,CAWSPTGYYGYTF
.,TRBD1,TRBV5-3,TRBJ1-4,TGTGCCAGAAGCGGGGGGACAGTCCGTAATGAAAAACTGTTTTTT,CARSGGTVRNEKLFF
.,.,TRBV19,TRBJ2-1,TGTGCCAGTAGTATAGACGGGGACTACAATGAGCAGTTCTTC,CASSIDGDYNEQFF
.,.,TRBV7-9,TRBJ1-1,TGTGCCAGCAGCTTAGCGCAGGGCACCACTGAAGCTTTCTTT,CASSLAQGTTEAFF
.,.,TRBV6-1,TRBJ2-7,TGTGCCAGCAGTGACCGACAAGTAACCTACGAGCAGTACTTC,CASSDRQVTYEQYF
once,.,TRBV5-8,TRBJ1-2,TGTGCCAGCAGCTCGCCCGACAGACGGCTCTATGGCTACACCTTC,CASSSPDRRLYGYTF
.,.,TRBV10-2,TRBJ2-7,TGCGCCAGCAGTGCTCTAGGGGGTACCTACGAGCAGTACTTC,CASSALGGTYEQYF
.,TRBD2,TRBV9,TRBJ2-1,TGTGCCAGCAGCCTTAGCGGGACTAGCTACATTCTCTCCTACAATGAGCAGTTCTTC,CASSLSGTSYILSYNEQFF
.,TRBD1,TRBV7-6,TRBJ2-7,TGTGCCAGCAGCTCCTCCCACAGGGGGCCCGGCGAGCAGTACTTC,CASSSSHRGPGEQYF
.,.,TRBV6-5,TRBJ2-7,TGTGCCACCCAGACAGTCTCCTACGAGCAGTACTTC,CATQTVSYEQYF
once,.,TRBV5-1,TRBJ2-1,TGCGCCAGCAGCCTTACATGGCGACGGCCAGGCAACTCCTACAATGAGCAGTTCTTC,CASSLTWRRPGNSYNEQFF
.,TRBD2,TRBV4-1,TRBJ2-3,TGCGCCAGCAGTCCGACTAGCGCATTTAGCACAGATACGCAGTATTTT,CASSPTSAFSTDTQYF
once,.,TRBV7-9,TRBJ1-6,TGTGCCAGCAGGGGGGGGAGTTCACCCCTCCACTTT,CASRGGSSPLHF
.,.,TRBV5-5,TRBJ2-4,TGTGCCAGCAGCTTTCAGGGGCCCATTCAGTACTTC,CASSFQGPIQYF
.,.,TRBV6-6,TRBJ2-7,TGTGCCAGCAGTTACCCAGCGAGCGGCTACGAGCAGTACTTC,CASSYPASGYEQYF